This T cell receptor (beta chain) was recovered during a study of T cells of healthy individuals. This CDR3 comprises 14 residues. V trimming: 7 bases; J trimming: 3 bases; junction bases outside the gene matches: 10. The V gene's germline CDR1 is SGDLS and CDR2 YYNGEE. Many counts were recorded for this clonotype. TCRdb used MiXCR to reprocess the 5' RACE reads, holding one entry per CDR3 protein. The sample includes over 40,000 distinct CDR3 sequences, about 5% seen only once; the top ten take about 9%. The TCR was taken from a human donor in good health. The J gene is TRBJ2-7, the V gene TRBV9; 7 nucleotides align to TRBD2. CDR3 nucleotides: TGTGCCAGCTCCGGGGGGACTGGGTTCTACGAGCAGTACTTC. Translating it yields CASSGGTGFYEQYF.